This entry lists 8 T cell receptor beta chains sequenced from one sample in a study of T cell repertoires in cytomegalovirus infection. TCRdb called the reads again in MiXCR, with one record for every CDR3 protein. Of about 400,000 distinct CDR3 sequences listed, 15% to 20% were seen once; the top ten hold less than 9.5%. Sequencing was performed on PBMCs. These TCRs come from a human donor in good health (CMV status not recorded). Some clones in this sample may be carry-over from other donors' samples.

The sample holds a few counts of this clonotype. V usage is TRBV20-1 and J usage is TRBJ2-1; 10 bases are shared with TRBD1. Losses at the gene ends were 6 bases for V and 3 bases for J; bases not matched to a gene: 5. This CDR3 is 14 amino acids long. Looked up from germline, CDR1 is DFQATT and CDR2 is SNEGSKA (reference sequence). The chain's CDR3 is CSAQTGGFYNEQFF. Here the CDR3 DNA reads TGCAGTGCCCAGACAGGGGGCTTCTACAATGAGCAGTTCTTC.

The chain joins TRBV20-1 to TRBJ2-5, with 7 nucleotides matching TRBD1. V gave up 4 bases and J gave up 5 bases; unmatched junction bases: 13. Germline V gene data show CDR1 as DFQATT and CDR2 as SNEGSKA (reference sequence). This CDR3 spans 15 amino acids. The CDR3 sequence is CSAITGTALGETQYF. CDR3 coding DNA: TGCAGTGCTATTACCGGGACAGCCCTCGGGGAGACCCAGTACTTC.

The chain employs TRBV20-1 and TRBJ1-2; D perhaps matches TRBD1 (6 bases). The CDR3 is 15 residues long. V lost 0 bases, J lost 2 bases, and 13 bases lay in between. From germline, CDR1 is DFQATT and CDR2 SNEGSKA (reference sequence). The CDR3: CSAREDGGPNYGYTF. The CDR3 DNA follows: TGCAGTGCTAGAGAAGATGGGGGGCCCAACTATGGCTACACCTTC.

This clonotype was detected many times. The chain is built from TRBV7-2 and TRBJ1-6; D gene uncertain. Deletions cut 5 bases from V and 12 bases from J, with 11 bases between. This CDR3 has 12 residues. From germline, CDR1 is SGHTA and CDR2 FQGNSA. The CDR3 region has the DNA TGTGCCAGCAGCCCGAGTGGGTTACCCCTCCACTTT. Translating it yields CASSPSGLPLHF.

The V call is TRBV7-9, the J call TRBJ1-2; 7 bases are shared with TRBD1. CDR3 length equals 13 residues. V was pared by 4 bases and J by 6 bases, with 5 bases of the junction left unmatched. Germline V gives CDR1 SEHNR, CDR2 FQNEAQ (reference sequence). Written as DNA, the CDR3 is TGTGCCAGCAGCTCATATACAGGGGATGGCTACACCTTC. As protein: CASSSYTGDGYTF.

This clonotype was found once. V usage is TRBV19 and J usage is TRBJ1-6; D call uncertain. Germline V gives CDR1 LNHDA, CDR2 SQIVND (reference sequence). The CDR3 length is 15 residues. With 3 bases removed from V and 9 bases from J, the gap between germline ends came to 15 bases. The CDR3 is CASSMTDEFGSPLHF. The CDR3 DNA is TGTGCCAGTAGTATGACCGACGAATTCGGTTCACCCCTCCACTTT.

V and J are TRBV24-1 and TRBJ2-5; D may be TRBD1 or TRBD2 (5 bases each). CDR1 is KGHDR and CDR2 is SFDVKD in the germline V gene. Between the trimmed V and J ends, which lost 0 bases and 5 bases, there was a span of 15 bases. CDR3 length equals 16 residues. The CDR3 DNA follows: TGTGCCACCAGTGATTTGCACAGGACTGGGCGGGAGACCCAGTACTTC. Amino acid sequence: CATSDLHRTGRETQYF.

This clonotype has only a few counts. This chain connects TRBV29-1 to TRBJ1-2; D might be TRBD1 (6 bases). The germline V gene encodes CDR1 SQVTM and CDR2 ANQGSEA. The CDR3 runs to 12 residues. Trimming cost V 7 bases and J 1 base, with 10 bases left between them. CDR3 residues: CSARGFNYGYTF. The DNA for the CDR3 is TGCAGCGCCAGGGGTTTTAACTATGGCTACACCTTC. Filled out from reference TRBV29-1 and TRBJ1-2, the complete variable domain reads SAVISQKPSRDICQRGTSLTIQCQVDSQVTMMFWYRQQPGQSLTLIATANQGSEATYESGFVIDKFPISRPNLTFSTLTVSNMSPEDSSIYLCSARGFNYGYTFGSGTRLTVV.